The 8 T cell receptor beta chains below all came from one sample that was sequenced in a study of shared clonotypes between healthy human individuals. Clones were read by immunoSEQ multiplex PCR, and TCRdb kept only the in-frame ones, dropping some. The sample yields roughly 2.6 million clones, around nine tenths seen once. Sequencing was performed on naive CD4+ T cells sorted from blood. Subset specified: CD45RA+ positively selected. Every receptor here comes from a man between 18 and 35 years old in good health.

V is TRBV5-4 and J is TRBJ2-5; D call uncertain. Trimming removed 4 bases at V and 1 base at J, with 11 bases between. The CDR3 length is 14 residues. Germline V CDR1 and CDR2: SGHNT, YYREEE (reference sequence). CDR3 residues: CASSHSGFQETQYF. CDR3 nucleotides: TGTGCCAGCAGCCATTCCGGGTTCCAAGAGACCCAGTACTTC. Using reference TRBV5-4 and TRBJ2-5 for the parts outside the CDR3, the full variable domain is ETGVTQSPTHLIKTRGQQVTLRCSSQSGHNTVSWYQQALGQGPQFIFQYYREEENGRGNFPPRFSGLQFPNYSSELNVNALELDDSALYLCASSHSGFQETQYFGPGTRLLVL.

The chain recombines TRBV27 with TRBJ1-2; D ambiguous. The germline V and J ends were trimmed by 2 bases and 5 bases, with 15 bases remaining between them. The CDR3 covers 15 residues. Germline CDR1 reads MNHEY; CDR2 reads SMNVEV (reference sequence). CDR3 loop: CASSLSVPGNYGYTF. The CDR3 nucleotides read TGTGCCAGCAGTTTAAGTGTACCGGGGAATTATGGCTACACCTTC.

In the case of this clone: The identical CDR3 is also encoded by other nucleotide sequences in the sample. The chain carries TRBV2 and TRBJ1-5; no definite D call. V lost 3 bases and J 4 bases, leaving 7 bases between the germline ends. Per the germline V gene, CDR1 is SNHLY and CDR2 is FYNNEI. The CDR3 is made up of 13 amino acids. CDR3 DNA: TGTGCCAGCAGTGATCGGGGAAATCAGCCCCAGCATTTT. It codes for CASSDRGNQPQHF.

The V gene is TRBV10-1, the J gene TRBJ2-1; tentative D call: TRBD1 (6 bases). The CDR3 covers 16 residues. V lost 4 bases and J lost 4, with 17 bases in between. CDR1 WNHNN and CDR2 SYGVQD come from the germline V gene (reference sequence). The CDR3 DNA follows: TGCGCCAGCAGTGCATCCAGGGGTATCGGTTACAATGAGCAGTTCTTC. It translates to CASSASRGIGYNEQFF.

The rearrangement links TRBV25-1 to TRBJ2-5; 11 bases fit TRBD2. J gave up 1 base and V 7 bases, and 5 bases lay outside the gene matches. Germline assignment: CDR1 MGHDK and CDR2 SYGVNS. The CDR3 runs 15 residues. CDR3 nucleotide sequence: TGTGCCAGCACAGCGACTAGCGGGGCCCAAGAGACCCAGTACTTC. Amino acid sequence: CASTATSGAQETQYF.

This chain links TRBV28 with TRBJ1-2, with TRBD1 as a possible D gene (6 bases). The CDR3 runs 12 residues. Trimming cost V 7 bases and J 5 bases, with 11 bases left between them. Germline CDR1 and CDR2: MDHEN and SYDVKM. The CDR3 loop is CASTTGKYGYTF. In DNA form, the CDR3 reads TGTGCCAGCACAACAGGGAAGTATGGCTACACCTTC.

This clone was found once. The J gene is TRBJ1-2, the V gene TRBV30; unclear D gene. This CDR3 region has 15 residues. V was shortened by 0 bases and J by 7 bases, with 18 bases between the two germline ends. Germline-derived CDR1 and CDR2 are GTSNPN and SVGIG (reference sequence). CDR3 bases: TGTGCCTGGAGTGTATTGGGCCTCCCCACCACTGGCTACACCTTC. The encoded protein is CAWSVLGLPTTGYTF.

The V gene is TRBV11-2, the J gene TRBJ1-1; D gene unclear. The V gene's germline CDR1 is SGHAT and CDR2 FQNNGV. CDR3 length equals 15 residues. V was pared by 1 base and J by 0 bases, with 9 bases between. CDR3 DNA: TGTGCCAGCAGCTTAGGACGAATCATGAACACTGAAGCTTTCTTT. This encodes CASSLGRIMNTEAFF. Full variable domain (remainder filled in from reference TRBV11-2 and TRBJ1-1): EAGVAQSPRYKIIEKRQSVAFWCNPISGHATLYWYQQILGQGPKLLIQFQNNGVVDDSQLPKDRFSAERLKGVDSTLKIQPAKLEDSAVYLCASSLGRIMNTEAFFGQGTRLTVV.